This TCR beta chain was recorded in a study of CD8+CD57+ T cells in acquired aplastic anemia. For the study at large: The mean DNA yield obtained from sorted CD4+ and CD8+ cells came to 3 to 3.5 ug. Study-level findings and limits: Patients and controls shared twenty-nine CD8+ CDR3 sequences, which appeared highly expressed in patients and within their immunodominant clones.

For this clonotype: Its antigen is currently unknown. Likely a read error: the CDR3 ends without its conserved phenylalanine or tryptophan. It is unclear where the CDR3 begins or ends on the DNA, so no DNA is shown, and the CDR3 is as TCRdb lists it.

Patients sequenced had flow cytometry evidence of CD8+CD57+ cell expansion. A severe acquired aplastic anemia diagnosis applied to all patients. Among the patients, none had received any therapy at the time of blood sampling. For CDR3 and TCR beta VDJ profiling, genomic DNA was the template used. TCRdb reprocessed the reads with MiXCR, giving one entry per CDR3 protein. The data hold approximately 250,000 distinct CDR3 sequences, with 82% observed a single time. CDR1 SGHTA and CDR2 FQGNSA come from the germline V gene. The length of the CDR3 is 12 amino acids, counting both ends. Sequenced material: sorted CD4+, CD8+, or CD8+CD57+ T cells (not recorded which) from PBMCs. This sequence was found in a human donor with aplastic anemia. This rearrangement joins TRBV7-2 to TRBJ2-5. The CDR3 spells CAGNVARETKYI.